This TCR beta chain was identified during a study of shared clonotypes between healthy human individuals. General study points: A handful of donors showed sharing of about 4.7% of naive CD4 clonotypes.

As regards this clone: Its antigen remains unidentified.

TCRdb's table, derived via immunoSEQ multiplex PCR, lists solely in-frame clones and lacks some. The table has 1.5 million to 1.9 million clones, around 98% seen once. V lost 5 bases to trimming and J lost 4 bases, with 18 bases between them. Germline V gene data show CDR1 as WSHSY and CDR2 as SAAADI. CDR3 length: 16 amino acids. The TCR sequence derives from a young man in good health. The chain couples TRBV10-2 to TRBJ1-5; D not resolved. Input material: naive CD4+ T cells sorted from blood. Subset denoted: CD45RA+ positively selected. Written as DNA, the CDR3 is TGCGCCAGCAGTCCAATCCCGGAACAGAGGAATCAGCCCCAGCATTTT. Encoded protein: CASSPIPEQRNQPQHF.